The entry below gives a single TCR beta chain sequence along with its context. Its antigen remains unidentified. The data originate from a study of shared clonotypes between healthy human individuals. The CDR3 covers 15 residues. The ends lost 5 bases at V and 5 bases at J; junction bases unmatched: 10. Germline V gene lookup returns CDR1 MDHEN and CDR2 SYDVKM. Per the original data handling: Because ImmunoSEQ provided only junction sequences with no quality scores, the filtering differed. Only in-frame clones appear in the TCRdb table, and some are missing; sequencing was by immunoSEQ multiplex PCR. V and J calls and clone size follow that table, whereas D and trimming were derived from the DNA. The profile shows 2 million to 2.5 million clones, 93% of them singletons. Study-wide findings and caveats: Clonotype sharing among donors likely depends on sequencing depth. Although depth was large, rarefaction showed that sequencing of the sorted subsets was incomplete. Generally, estimated richness proved larger in naive subsets than it did in memory subsets.

The chain joins TRBV28 to TRBJ1-1; 8 bases fit TRBD1. The sequence came from a man between 18 and 35 years old in good health. Some clones in this sample may be carry-over from other donors' samples. The source material was naive CD4+ T cells from PBMCs. Sample subset: CD45RA+ positively selected. The CDR3 DNA is TGTGCCAGCAGTCCGGCCAGGGGGCGGGGGACTGAAGCTTTCTTT. Its translation is CASSPARGRGTEAFF.